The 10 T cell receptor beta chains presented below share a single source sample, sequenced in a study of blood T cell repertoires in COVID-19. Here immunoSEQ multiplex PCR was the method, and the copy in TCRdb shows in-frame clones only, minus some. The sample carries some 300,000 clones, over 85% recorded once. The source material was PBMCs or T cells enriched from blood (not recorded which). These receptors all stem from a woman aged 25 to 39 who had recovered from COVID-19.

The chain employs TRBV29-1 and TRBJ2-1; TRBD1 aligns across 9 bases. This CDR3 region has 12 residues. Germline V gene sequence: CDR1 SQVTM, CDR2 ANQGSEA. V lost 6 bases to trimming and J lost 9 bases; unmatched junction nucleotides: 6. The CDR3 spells CSVQGQGPEQFF. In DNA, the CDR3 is TGCAGCGTCCAGGGACAGGGCCCTGAGCAGTTCTTC.

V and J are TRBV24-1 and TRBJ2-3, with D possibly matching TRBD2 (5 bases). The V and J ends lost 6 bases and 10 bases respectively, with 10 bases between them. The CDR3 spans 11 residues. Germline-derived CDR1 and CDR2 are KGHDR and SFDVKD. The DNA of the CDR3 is TGTGCCACCAGTCTAGGAGGATCGCAGTATTTT. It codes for CATSLGGSQYF.

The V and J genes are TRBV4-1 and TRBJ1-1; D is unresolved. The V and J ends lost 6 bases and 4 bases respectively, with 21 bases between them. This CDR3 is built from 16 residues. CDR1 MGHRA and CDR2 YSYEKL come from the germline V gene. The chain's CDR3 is CASRVSLLGSGTEAFF. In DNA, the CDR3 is TGCGCCAGCAGGGTCTCCCTATTGGGCAGTGGCACTGAAGCTTTCTTT.

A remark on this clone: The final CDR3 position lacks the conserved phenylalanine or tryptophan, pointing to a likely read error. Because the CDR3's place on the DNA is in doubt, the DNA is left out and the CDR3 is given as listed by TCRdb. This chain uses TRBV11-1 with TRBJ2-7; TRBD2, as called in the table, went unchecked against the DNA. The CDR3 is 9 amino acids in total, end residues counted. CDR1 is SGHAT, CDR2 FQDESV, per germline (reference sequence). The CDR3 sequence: CASSLDLSD.

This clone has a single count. DNA of the CDR3: TGCGCCAGCAGCCCGCATCAAGCCAGGCGGAACACTGAAGCTTTCTTT. Encoded protein: CASSPHQARRNTEAFF. The chain recombines TRBV4-1 with TRBJ1-1; D is unclear. Germline V gene data show CDR1 as MGHRA and CDR2 as YSYEKL. The CDR3 consists of 16 residues. V was shortened by 4 bases and J by 1 base, with 16 bases between the two germline ends.

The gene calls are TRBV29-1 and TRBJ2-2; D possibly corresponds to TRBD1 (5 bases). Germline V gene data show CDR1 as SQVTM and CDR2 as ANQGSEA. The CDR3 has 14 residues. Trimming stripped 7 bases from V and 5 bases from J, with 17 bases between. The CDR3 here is CSGFDPRGTGELFF. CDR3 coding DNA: TGCAGCGGATTTGACCCAAGGGGAACCGGGGAGCTGTTTTTT.

CDR3 DNA: TGTGCCAGTAGTATAGCCATGACTAGCGGGAGGCGGTCGGAGACCCAGTACTTC. The encoded protein is CASSIAMTSGRRSETQYF. V gene TRBV19 combines with J gene TRBJ2-5, with TRBD2 matching over 13 bases. CDR1 is LNHDA, CDR2 SQIVND, per germline (reference sequence). This CDR3 spans 18 amino acids. V trimming: 1 base; J trimming: 5 bases; junction bases outside the gene matches: 10.

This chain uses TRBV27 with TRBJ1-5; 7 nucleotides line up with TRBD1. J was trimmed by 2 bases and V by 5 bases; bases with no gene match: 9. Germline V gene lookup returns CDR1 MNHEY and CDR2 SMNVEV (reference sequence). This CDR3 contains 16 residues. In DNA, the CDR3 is TGTGCCAGCAGTGCAAGCTGGACAGGAGGCAATCAGCCCCAGCATTTT. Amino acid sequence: CASSASWTGGNQPQHF.

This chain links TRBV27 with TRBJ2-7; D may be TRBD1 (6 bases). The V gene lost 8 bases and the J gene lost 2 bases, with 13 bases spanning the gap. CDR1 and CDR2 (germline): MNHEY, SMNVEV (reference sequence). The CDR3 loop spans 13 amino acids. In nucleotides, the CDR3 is TGTGCCAGCGCCCCCGGACAGACCTACGAGCAGTACTTC. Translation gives CASAPGQTYEQYF.

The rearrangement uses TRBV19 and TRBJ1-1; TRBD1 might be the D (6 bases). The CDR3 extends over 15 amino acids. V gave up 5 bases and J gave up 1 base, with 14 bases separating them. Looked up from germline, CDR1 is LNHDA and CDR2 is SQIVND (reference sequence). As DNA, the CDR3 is TGTGCCAGTAGTCCCTGGGTGGGGGCGAACACTGAAGCTTTCTTT. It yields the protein CASSPWVGANTEAFF. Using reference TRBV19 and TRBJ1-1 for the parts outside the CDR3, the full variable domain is DGGITQSPKYLFRKEGQNVTLSCEQNLNHDAMYWYRQDPGQGLRLIYYSQIVNDFQKGDIAEGYSVSREKKESFPLTVTSAQKNPTAFYLCASSPWVGANTEAFFGQGTRLTVV.